The subject of this entry is one T cell receptor (beta chain). Combining a sample-barcoded 5' primer with a J-beta primer mix, a second PCR ran for about 7 to 11 cycles. TCRdb passed the 5' RACE reads through MiXCR, listing each CDR3 protein once. The table lists fewer than 900,000 distinct CDR3 sequences, roughly 47% of them singletons, with around a fifth in the top ten. The CDR3 length is 15 residues. Trimming at V came to 0 bases and at J to 3 bases, leaving 5 bases not matched to a gene. CDR1 SGHVS and CDR2 FNYEAQ come from the germline V gene. The data were obtained in a study of blood T cells in healthy people across ages.

The clonotype originates from a woman aged 60-75 years in good health. J is TRBJ2-7 and V is TRBV7-6; 7 bases align to TRBD1. Sequencing used blood. CDR3 bases: TGTGCCAGCAGCTTAGCGGGAGACAGGGACTACGAGCAGTACTTC. It is translated as CASSLAGDRDYEQYF.